These T cell receptor beta chains were read from a single sample in a study of T-cell memory formation after mild COVID-19. One entry per CDR3 protein results from TCRdb running MiXCR on the 5' RACE reads. The table lists about 350,000 distinct CDR3 sequences, around an eighth of them singletons, with about 20% in the top ten. The specimen sequenced was PBMCs or a T cell subset sorted from them (not recorded which). These receptors were taken from a man aged 18 to 29 who had mild COVID-19 (a few samples of this study predate the infection). Cell type and time point are not known. Both conserved end residues are part of each CDR3. The order of the fields is J gene, V gene, D gene, clone size, CDR3 protein, CDR3 DNA. D genes are given only for firm matches. Some rows mark clone size as missing; the rest say once, few, many or name a class of expanded clone.

j_call: TRBJ1-1; v_call: TRBV5-1; d_call: .; clone_size: .; cdr3_aa: CASSEGTLGTEAFF; cdr3_nt: TGCGCCAGCTCGGAGGGGACGCTCGGCACTGAAGCTTTCTTT
j_call: TRBJ2-3; v_call: TRBV27; d_call: TRBD1; clone_size: .; cdr3_aa: CASSLLGRGLSDTQYF; cdr3_nt: TGTGCCAGCAGTTTGCTCGGCAGGGGGTTATCAGATACGCAGTATTTT
j_call: TRBJ2-3; v_call: TRBV7-2; d_call: .; clone_size: .; cdr3_aa: CASIQGGANTPYF; cdr3_nt: TGTGCCAGCATTCAGGGGGGGGCCAATACGCCGTATTTT
j_call: TRBJ2-7; v_call: TRBV5-1; d_call: TRBD1; clone_size: many; cdr3_aa: CASSPSGQGAEEQYF; cdr3_nt: TGCGCCAGCAGCCCCTCAGGACAGGGGGCGGAGGAGCAGTACTTC
j_call: TRBJ2-1; v_call: TRBV7-9; d_call: .; clone_size: .; cdr3_aa: CASSQAGDGEQFF; cdr3_nt: TGTGCCAGCAGCCAAGCAGGGGATGGTGAGCAGTTCTTC
j_call: TRBJ2-7; v_call: TRBV20-1; d_call: TRBD2; clone_size: .; cdr3_aa: CSARAGTSGGWIYEQYF; cdr3_nt: TGCAGTGCTAGAGCCGGGACTAGCGGGGGCTGGATTTACGAGCAGTACTTC
j_call: TRBJ2-5; v_call: TRBV9; d_call: .; clone_size: .; cdr3_aa: CASSVAGARGVTQYF; cdr3_nt: TGTGCCAGCAGCGTAGCAGGGGCCCGGGGTGTGACCCAGTACTTC
j_call: TRBJ1-1; v_call: TRBV20-1; d_call: .; clone_size: many; cdr3_aa: CSARDGDTYTEAFF; cdr3_nt: TGCAGTGCTAGAGATGGGGACACATACACTGAAGCTTTCTTT
j_call: TRBJ1-1; v_call: TRBV5-1; d_call: .; clone_size: many; cdr3_aa: CASSQQGRNTEAFF; cdr3_nt: TGCGCCAGCAGCCAACAGGGCAGGAACACTGAAGCTTTCTTT
j_call: TRBJ2-1; v_call: TRBV4-3; d_call: TRBD1; clone_size: many; cdr3_aa: CASSQLTVGAGTGDNEQFF; cdr3_nt: TGCGCCAGCAGCCAACTCACTGTGGGGGCCGGGACAGGGGACAATGAGCAGTTCTTC
j_call: TRBJ1-1; v_call: TRBV5-6; d_call: .; clone_size: .; cdr3_aa: CASSPLTVDTEAFF; cdr3_nt: TGTGCCAGCAGCCCCTTGACCGTAGACACTGAAGCTTTCTTT
j_call: TRBJ2-5; v_call: TRBV4-3; d_call: TRBD1; clone_size: .; cdr3_aa: CASSQGTGDQETQYF; cdr3_nt: TGCGCCAGCAGCCAAGGGACAGGGGACCAAGAGACCCAGTACTTC
j_call: TRBJ2-3; v_call: TRBV11-2; d_call: TRBD2; clone_size: many; cdr3_aa: CASSLVVGGATDTQYF; cdr3_nt: TGTGCCAGCAGCTTAGTAGTCGGGGGGGCCACAGATACGCAGTATTTT
j_call: TRBJ2-2; v_call: TRBV7-2; d_call: TRBD1; clone_size: .; cdr3_aa: CASSWTGGDTGELFF; cdr3_nt: TGTGCCAGCAGCTGGACAGGGGGCGACACCGGGGAGCTGTTTTTT
j_call: TRBJ2-1; v_call: TRBV20-1; d_call: TRBD1; clone_size: .; cdr3_aa: CSAREGTGEYEQFF; cdr3_nt: TGCAGTGCTAGAGAGGGGACAGGGGAGTATGAGCAGTTCTTC
j_call: TRBJ2-2; v_call: TRBV27; d_call: TRBD1; clone_size: few; cdr3_aa: CASSTPTGPGELFF; cdr3_nt: TGTGCCAGCAGTACACCGACAGGGCCCGGGGAGCTGTTTTTT
j_call: TRBJ2-3; v_call: TRBV6-5; d_call: .; clone_size: few; cdr3_aa: CASSYSLATPDTQYF; cdr3_nt: TGTGCCAGCAGTTACTCGCTGGCGACCCCAGATACGCAGTATTTT
j_call: TRBJ2-5; v_call: TRBV7-9; d_call: TRBD2; clone_size: many; cdr3_aa: CASGSGGMETQYF; cdr3_nt: TGTGCCAGCGGGAGCGGGGGGATGGAGACCCAGTACTTC
j_call: TRBJ2-1; v_call: TRBV6-1; d_call: .; clone_size: .; cdr3_aa: CASSEQLSSYNEQFF; cdr3_nt: TGTGCCAGCAGTGAACAGTTAAGCTCCTACAATGAGCAGTTCTTC
j_call: TRBJ2-3; v_call: TRBV11-2; d_call: .; clone_size: .; cdr3_aa: CASSLRGGFTDTQYF; cdr3_nt: TGTGCCAGCAGCTTAAGGGGGGGGTTCACAGATACGCAGTATTTT
j_call: TRBJ1-2; v_call: TRBV2; d_call: .; clone_size: .; cdr3_aa: CASTGDPSNYGYTF; cdr3_nt: TGTGCCAGCACCGGGGACCCTTCTAACTATGGCTACACCTTC
j_call: TRBJ1-5; v_call: TRBV18; d_call: .; clone_size: .; cdr3_aa: CASSPNIGQRDQPQHF; cdr3_nt: TGTGCCAGCTCACCGAATATAGGACAGAGAGATCAGCCCCAGCATTTT
j_call: TRBJ1-1; v_call: TRBV5-1; d_call: TRBD1; clone_size: few; cdr3_aa: CASIRDRGTNTEAFF; cdr3_nt: TGCGCCAGCATAAGGGACAGGGGGACGAACACTGAAGCTTTCTTT
j_call: TRBJ2-2; v_call: TRBV9; d_call: .; clone_size: .; cdr3_aa: CASSRSGMNTGELFF; cdr3_nt: TGTGCCAGCAGCCGCTCAGGGATGAACACCGGGGAGCTGTTTTTT
j_call: TRBJ2-2; v_call: TRBV5-1; d_call: TRBD1; clone_size: many; cdr3_aa: CASSLRQGRTGELFF; cdr3_nt: TGCGCCAGCAGCTTACGACAGGGGAGGACCGGGGAGCTGTTTTTT
j_call: TRBJ1-3; v_call: TRBV7-9; d_call: .; clone_size: .; cdr3_aa: CASSPYSGKTIYF; cdr3_nt: TGTGCCAGCAGCCCCTACTCTGGAAAAACCATATATTTT
j_call: TRBJ2-5; v_call: TRBV20-1; d_call: .; clone_size: .; cdr3_aa: CSAKLSSEATQYF; cdr3_nt: TGCAGTGCCAAGCTCTCTAGCGAGGCGACCCAGTACTTC
j_call: TRBJ1-5; v_call: TRBV16; d_call: TRBD1; clone_size: .; cdr3_aa: CASSPDRMQPQHF; cdr3_nt: TGTGCCAGCAGCCCGGACAGGATGCAGCCCCAGCATTTT
j_call: TRBJ2-4; v_call: TRBV15; d_call: .; clone_size: few; cdr3_aa: CATSRGDKNIQYF; cdr3_nt: TGTGCCACCAGCAGAGGCGACAAAAACATTCAGTACTTC
j_call: TRBJ1-2; v_call: TRBV4-1; d_call: .; clone_size: few; cdr3_aa: CASSQVPGSRNYGYTF; cdr3_nt: TGCGCCAGCAGCCAAGTCCCGGGGTCGAGGAACTATGGCTACACCTTC
j_call: TRBJ2-3; v_call: TRBV12-3/TRBV12-4; d_call: TRBD2; clone_size: .; cdr3_aa: CASTFNSGASTDTQYF; cdr3_nt: TGTGCCAGCACTTTCAATAGCGGGGCTAGCACAGATACGCAGTATTTT
j_call: TRBJ2-2; v_call: TRBV12-3/TRBV12-4; d_call: .; clone_size: few; cdr3_aa: CASSQWVGGTGTGELFF; cdr3_nt: TGTGCCAGCAGCCAATGGGTCGGGGGCACCGGCACCGGGGAGCTGTTTTTT
j_call: TRBJ2-5; v_call: TRBV12-3/TRBV12-4; d_call: TRBD1; clone_size: .; cdr3_aa: CASSHRGEETQYF; cdr3_nt: TGTGCCAGCAGCCACAGGGGGGAAGAGACCCAGTACTTC
j_call: TRBJ2-3; v_call: TRBV4-1; d_call: .; clone_size: .; cdr3_aa: CASSIRTAGSSVDTQYF; cdr3_nt: TGCGCCAGCAGCATCCGGACAGCGGGGTCATCGGTGGATACGCAGTATTTT
j_call: TRBJ1-1; v_call: TRBV30; d_call: .; clone_size: .; cdr3_aa: CAWTIQGNTEAFF; cdr3_nt: TGTGCCTGGACCATTCAAGGGAACACTGAAGCTTTCTTT
j_call: TRBJ2-5; v_call: TRBV11-1; d_call: TRBD2; clone_size: .; cdr3_aa: CASSFRTSGGAKETQYF; cdr3_nt: TGTGCCAGCAGCTTCAGGACTAGCGGGGGGGCCAAGGAGACCCAGTACTTC
j_call: TRBJ2-1; v_call: TRBV2; d_call: TRBD2; clone_size: .; cdr3_aa: CANHYGGGNEQFF; cdr3_nt: TGTGCCAACCACTATGGGGGGGGCAATGAGCAGTTCTTC
j_call: TRBJ2-7; v_call: TRBV7-8; d_call: .; clone_size: few; cdr3_aa: CASSLLVSSYEQYF; cdr3_nt: TGTGCCAGCAGCTTACTGGTGAGCTCCTACGAGCAGTACTTC
j_call: TRBJ2-3; v_call: TRBV7-9; d_call: .; clone_size: few; cdr3_aa: CASSSVTHSTDTQYF; cdr3_nt: TGTGCCAGCAGCTCCGTGACTCACAGCACAGATACGCAGTATTTT
j_call: TRBJ2-3; v_call: TRBV20-1; d_call: .; clone_size: few; cdr3_aa: CSARVLRGLTDTQYF; cdr3_nt: TGCAGTGCTAGAGTTCTGCGGGGTCTTACAGATACGCAGTATTTT
j_call: TRBJ2-1; v_call: TRBV20-1; d_call: TRBD2; clone_size: many; cdr3_aa: CSAPLAGGLLGEQFF; cdr3_nt: TGCAGTGCTCCCTTAGCGGGGGGTCTCCTGGGTGAGCAGTTCTTC
j_call: TRBJ1-3; v_call: TRBV5-1; d_call: .; clone_size: few; cdr3_aa: CASSSGTVSGNTIYF; cdr3_nt: TGCGCCAGCAGCTCCGGGACTGTCTCTGGAAACACCATATATTTT
j_call: TRBJ1-2; v_call: TRBV11-2; d_call: TRBD1; clone_size: many; cdr3_aa: CASGGRTGAFGYTF; cdr3_nt: TGTGCCAGCGGTGGGAGGACAGGGGCTTTTGGCTACACCTTC
j_call: TRBJ1-2; v_call: TRBV7-2; d_call: .; clone_size: .; cdr3_aa: CASSSEGRGYGYTF; cdr3_nt: TGTGCCAGCAGCTCGGAGGGGAGGGGCTATGGCTACACCTTC
j_call: TRBJ2-5; v_call: TRBV9; d_call: TRBD2; clone_size: few; cdr3_aa: CASSVAPAGRQETQYF; cdr3_nt: TGTGCCAGCAGCGTAGCCCCAGCGGGGAGACAAGAGACCCAGTACTTC
j_call: TRBJ2-5; v_call: TRBV5-1; d_call: .; clone_size: .; cdr3_aa: CASSLVGIAQTETQYF; cdr3_nt: TGCGCCAGCAGCTTGGTGGGAATAGCGCAGACAGAGACCCAGTACTTC
j_call: TRBJ2-1; v_call: TRBV12-3/TRBV12-4; d_call: .; clone_size: .; cdr3_aa: CASSLESGGNEQFF; cdr3_nt: TGTGCCAGCAGTTTGGAGTCTGGGGGCAATGAGCAGTTCTTC
j_call: TRBJ2-1; v_call: TRBV6-6; d_call: .; clone_size: few; cdr3_aa: CASDPKGPYNEQFF; cdr3_nt: TGTGCCTCGGACCCGAAGGGTCCCTACAATGAGCAGTTCTTC
j_call: TRBJ1-2; v_call: TRBV4-3; d_call: .; clone_size: .; cdr3_aa: CASSHESNYGYTF; cdr3_nt: TGCGCCAGCAGCCACGAGTCTAACTATGGCTACACCTTC
j_call: TRBJ2-6; v_call: TRBV28; d_call: .; clone_size: .; cdr3_aa: CASSFSASGANVLTF; cdr3_nt: TGTGCCAGCAGTTTTTCGGCCTCTGGGGCCAACGTCCTGACTTTC
j_call: TRBJ2-1; v_call: TRBV3-1; d_call: .; clone_size: .; cdr3_aa: CASSQDISSWNEQFF; cdr3_nt: TGTGCCAGCAGCCAAGATATTAGTTCATGGAATGAGCAGTTCTTC
j_call: TRBJ2-5; v_call: TRBV27; d_call: .; clone_size: few; cdr3_aa: CASSVSPRARQETQYF; cdr3_nt: TGTGCCAGCAGTGTCTCCCCGCGGGCTAGGCAAGAGACCCAGTACTTC
j_call: TRBJ2-3; v_call: TRBV11-2; d_call: .; clone_size: few; cdr3_aa: CASSYIGDTQYF; cdr3_nt: TGTGCCAGCAGCTATATAGGGGATACGCAGTATTTT
j_call: TRBJ2-6; v_call: TRBV7-3; d_call: .; clone_size: .; cdr3_aa: CASSWRDKLYSGANVLTF; cdr3_nt: TGTGCCAGCAGCTGGCGGGACAAGCTATACTCTGGGGCCAACGTCCTGACTTTC